Given below is one T cell receptor beta chain in context. No antigen is known for it. This entry comes from a study of PD-1 blockade in classical Hodgkin lymphoma. TCRdb's copy holds only in-frame clones and misses some; the assay was immunoSEQ multiplex PCR. This table has approximately 41,000 clones, 86% appearing once. Points from the study as a whole: Before treatment, complete responders showed about the same diversity as newly diagnosed patients. TCR diversity in CD4+, not CD8+, cells rose significantly by C4D1.

Every patient experienced relapse after autologous stem cell transplantation, and brentuximab vedotin exposure varied. The best responses consisted of complete response, partial response or progressive disease. Germline CDR1 and CDR2: SGHTS and YDEGEE. The CDR3 covers 14 residues. Trimming shortened V by 0 bases and J by 5 bases, and 9 bases separated the two germline ends. This chain connects TRBV5-8 to TRBJ1-3; D ambiguous. The clonotype was recovered from a human donor with classical Hodgkin lymphoma. This material consisted of peripheral blood mononuclear cells (PBMCs), taken before the second cycle of nivolumab. The CDR3, as DNA: TGTGCCAGCAGCTTGGCCTCAGCGCGAAACACCATATATTTT. Amino acids: CASSLASARNTIYF.